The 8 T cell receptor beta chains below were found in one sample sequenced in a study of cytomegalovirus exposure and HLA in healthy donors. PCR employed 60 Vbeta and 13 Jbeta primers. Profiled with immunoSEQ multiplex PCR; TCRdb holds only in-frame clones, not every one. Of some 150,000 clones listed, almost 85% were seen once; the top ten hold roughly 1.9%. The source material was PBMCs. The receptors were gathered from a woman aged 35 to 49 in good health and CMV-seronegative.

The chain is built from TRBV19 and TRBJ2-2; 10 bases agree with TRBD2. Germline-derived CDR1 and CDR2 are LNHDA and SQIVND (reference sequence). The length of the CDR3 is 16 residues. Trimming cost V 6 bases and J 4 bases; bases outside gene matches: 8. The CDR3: CASRPAGGPVTGELFF. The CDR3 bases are TGTGCCAGTAGGCCAGCGGGAGGGCCGGTCACCGGGGAGCTGTTTTTT.

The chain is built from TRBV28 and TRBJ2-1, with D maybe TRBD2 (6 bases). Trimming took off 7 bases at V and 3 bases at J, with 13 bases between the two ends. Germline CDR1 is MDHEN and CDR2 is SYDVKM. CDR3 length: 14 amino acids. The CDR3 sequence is CASTIPGVYNEQFF. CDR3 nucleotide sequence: TGTGCCAGCACCATTCCGGGAGTCTACAATGAGCAGTTCTTC.

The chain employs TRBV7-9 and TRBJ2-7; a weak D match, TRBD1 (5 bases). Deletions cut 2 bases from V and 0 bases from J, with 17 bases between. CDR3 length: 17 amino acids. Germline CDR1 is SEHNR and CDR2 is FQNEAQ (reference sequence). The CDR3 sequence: CASSLLAGPFRSYEQYF. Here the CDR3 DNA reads TGTGCCAGCAGCTTATTGGCAGGGCCTTTTCGCTCCTACGAGCAGTACTTC. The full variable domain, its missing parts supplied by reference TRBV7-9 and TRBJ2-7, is DTGVSQNPRHKITKRGQNVTFRCDPISEHNRLYWYRQTLGQGPEFLTYFQNEAQLEKSRLLSDRFSAERPKGSFSTLEIQRTEQGDSAMYLCASSLLAGPFRSYEQYFGPGTRLTVT.

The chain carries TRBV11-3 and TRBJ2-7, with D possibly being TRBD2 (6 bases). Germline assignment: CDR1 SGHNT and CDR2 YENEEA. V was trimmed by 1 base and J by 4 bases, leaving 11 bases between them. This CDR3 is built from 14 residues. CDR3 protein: CASSLAGALYEQYF. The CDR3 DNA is TGTGCCAGCAGCTTAGCGGGAGCGCTGTACGAGCAGTACTTC.

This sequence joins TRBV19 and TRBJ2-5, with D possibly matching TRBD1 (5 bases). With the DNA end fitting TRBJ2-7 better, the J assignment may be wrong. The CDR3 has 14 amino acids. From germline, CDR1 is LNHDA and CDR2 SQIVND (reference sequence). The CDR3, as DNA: TGTGCCAGTAGCCCCAGGGCCCCAACCTACGAGCAGTACTTC. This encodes CASSPRAPTYEQYF.

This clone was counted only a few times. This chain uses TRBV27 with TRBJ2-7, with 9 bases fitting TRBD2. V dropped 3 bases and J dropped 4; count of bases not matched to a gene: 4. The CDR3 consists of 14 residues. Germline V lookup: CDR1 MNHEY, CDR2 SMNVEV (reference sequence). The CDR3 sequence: CASSLLAGRYEQYF. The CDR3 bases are TGTGCCAGCAGTTTGCTAGCGGGACGTTACGAGCAGTACTTC.

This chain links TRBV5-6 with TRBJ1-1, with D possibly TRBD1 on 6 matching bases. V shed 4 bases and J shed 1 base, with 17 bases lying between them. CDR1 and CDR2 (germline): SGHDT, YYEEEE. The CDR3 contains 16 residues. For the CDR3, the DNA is TGTGCCAGCAGCAGGGACGGGGGGCTACGGAACACTGAAGCTTTCTTT. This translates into CASSRDGGLRNTEAFF.

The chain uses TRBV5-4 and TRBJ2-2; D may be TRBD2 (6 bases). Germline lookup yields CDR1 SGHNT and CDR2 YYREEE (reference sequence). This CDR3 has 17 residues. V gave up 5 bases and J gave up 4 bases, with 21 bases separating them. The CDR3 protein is CASSLVTLIGGTGELFF. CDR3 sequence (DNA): TGTGCCAGCAGTCTCGTAACCCTAATCGGGGGCACCGGGGAGCTGTTTTTT.